The next 8 T cell receptor beta chains were all read from a single sample in a study of immune evolution from preneoplasia to lung adenocarcinoma. Some clones are missing from TCRdb's copy, which holds only in-frame ones; the method was immunoSEQ multiplex PCR. The data contain about 14,000 clones, more than 65% of them seen just once; the ten biggest clones take up 2.5% to 3.5%. The material sequenced was FFPE minimally invasive lung adenocarcinoma tissue. The receptors derive from a person aged 55-79 years with lung adenocarcinoma.

V is TRBV29-1 and J is TRBJ2-7, with 7 positions matching TRBD1. V was pared by 7 bases and J by 3 bases, with 9 bases of the junction left unmatched. The CDR3 loop spans 13 amino acids. Germline V CDR1 and CDR2: SQVTM, ANQGSEA. Written as DNA, the CDR3 is TGCAGCGGTACTACAGGGGAAAGCTACGAGCAGTACTTC. Translating it yields CSGTTGESYEQYF.

V is TRBV5-6 and J is TRBJ1-3; D gene ambiguous. The CDR3 has 13 residues. Germline CDR1 and CDR2: SGHDT and YYEEEE. The V end was cut by 4 bases, the J end by 4 bases, with 9 bases between. The CDR3 protein is CASSPQRGNTIYF. Written as DNA, the CDR3 is TGTGCCAGCAGCCCCCAACGGGGAAACACCATATATTTT.

V gene TRBV19 combines with J gene TRBJ2-1; D not resolved. Germline loops: CDR1 LNHDA, CDR2 SQIVND (reference sequence). The length of the CDR3 is 16 residues. The germline V and J ends were trimmed by 0 bases and 1 base, with 10 bases remaining between them. The CDR3 spells CASSIEGILSYNEQFF. The CDR3 DNA reads TGTGCCAGTAGTATAGAAGGGATATTGTCCTACAATGAGCAGTTCTTC.

This clone is a singleton in its sample. The chain couples TRBV5-6 to TRBJ1-2; D perhaps matches TRBD1 (5 bases). Germline CDR1 is SGHDT and CDR2 is YYEEEE. V was pared by 4 bases and J by 4 bases, with 11 bases between. CDR3 length: 13 residues. The CDR3 here is CASSRGGSYGYTF. The DNA of the CDR3 is TGTGCCAGCAGCCGGGGGGGGAGCTATGGCTACACCTTC.

The chain combines TRBV19 with TRBJ2-3, with TRBD1 matching over 9 bases. J lost 3 bases, V lost 5 bases, and 9 bases had no gene match. The CDR3 contains 16 residues. Per the germline V gene, CDR1 is LNHDA and CDR2 is SQIVND (reference sequence). The DNA of the CDR3 is TGTGCCAGTAGTCCCCCGGGACAGGGTGTGACAGATACGCAGTATTTT. Amino acids: CASSPPGQGVTDTQYF.

V usage is TRBV7-9 and J usage is TRBJ2-7; perhaps TRBD2 as D (6 bases). V was shortened by 5 bases and J by 4 bases, with 15 bases between the two germline ends. CDR3 size: 14 residues. Germline V gene lookup returns CDR1 SEHNR and CDR2 FQNEAQ (reference sequence). CDR3 amino acids: CASSASGSSYEQYF. The CDR3 nucleotides are TGTGCCAGCAGCGCCTCCGGGAGCTCTTACGAGCAGTACTTC.

The rearrangement joins TRBV28 to TRBJ1-2; weak D call: TRBD1 (5 bases). Germline V CDR1 and CDR2: MDHEN, SYDVKM. Deletions cut 2 bases from V and 8 bases from J, with 15 bases between. CDR3 size: 14 residues. This chain's CDR3 is CASSLDGTVWGYTF. The CDR3 DNA reads as TGTGCCAGCAGTTTAGACGGGACCGTGTGGGGCTACACCTTC.

The chain employs TRBV10-3 and TRBJ2-3; D gene uncertain. V lost 10 bases to trimming and J lost 0 bases, with 14 bases between them. In germline, CDR1 is ENHRY, CDR2 SYGVKD. The CDR3 consists of 14 residues. Here the CDR3 DNA reads TGTGCCAGCATAGGTTCGAGCAGCACAGATACGCAGTATTTT. Its translation: CASIGSSSTDTQYF.